The entry below gives a single TCR beta chain sequence along with its context. Its cognate antigen is unknown. This sample was taken from a study of vaccination effects on CD4 cells after COVID-19. About the study: Researchers obtained post-vaccine samples at a median of 72 days past the second dose.

This CDR3 has 14 residues. Looked up from germline, CDR1 is SGHDN and CDR2 is FVKESK. Trimming took 2 bases from V and 6 from J, leaving 11 bases between them. The study's findings and limits: Substantial clonal contraction characterized both infection- and vaccine-induced clones late after vaccination. Limitations: small convalescent group and missing early post-infection timepoints.

Within the ViraFEST assay, antigen-specific CD4+ T cells underwent expansion with viral peptide pools prior to sequencing. Scientists isolated CD4+ T cells after an approximately 9-day culture period ended. Two doses of either BNT162b2 or mRNA-1273 were given to each participant. IL-2 at approximately 9.7 IU/ml and peptides at around 10 ug/ml were added to cultured PBMC, approximately 2.2 million per well. The table came from immunoSEQ multiplex PCR; TCRdb's copy has only in-frame clones and leaves some out. The profile covers 30,000 to 45,000 clones, with 70% to 85% appearing a single time and around 2% taken by the ten largest.

Sequencing used CD4+ T cells from PBMCs cultured with HCoV-NL63 spike peptides, obtained after COVID-19 vaccination. V usage is TRBV14 and J usage is TRBJ2-1; D unclear. This sequence was found in a human donor who received a COVID-19 vaccine. Some clones in this sample may be carry-over from other donors' samples. The CDR3 nucleotides read TGTGCCAGCAGCCAATGGCTAACCGGCAATGAGCAGTTCTTC. As protein: CASSQWLTGNEQFF.